The sequence of this T cell receptor beta chain was determined in a study of identical twins. The CDR3 length is 18 residues. The ends lost 1 base at V and 14 bases at J; junction bases unmatched: 22. In germline, CDR1 is MDHEN, CDR2 SYDVKM. Findings and limits, study-wide: Partial confounding of zero-insertion analyses by invariant MAIT and iNKT cells was possible. Memory repertoires showed no such pattern, whereas abundant cord blood beta clonotypes carried fewer insertions.

Healthy Caucasians alone served as donors. It was template switching that added a universal primer site, and there were unique molecular identifiers on the cDNA. TCRdb recomputed calls from the 5' RACE reads with MiXCR, one row per CDR3 protein. The repertoire holds a few hundred thousand distinct CDR3 sequences, with approximately 10% as singletons. Points on this clonotype: The antigen is unknown.

The same data also went into a second study, on yellow fever vaccine responses in identical twins.

The V gene is TRBV28, the J gene TRBJ2-3; TRBD2 aligns across 9 bases. The sample comprised PBMCs. The receptor comes from a young woman in good health. The CDR3, as DNA: TGTGCCAGCAGTTTATCGAATGGGCTAGCGGGATATAAGAGTGTTCTGTATTTT. It encodes CASSLSNGLAGYKSVLYF.